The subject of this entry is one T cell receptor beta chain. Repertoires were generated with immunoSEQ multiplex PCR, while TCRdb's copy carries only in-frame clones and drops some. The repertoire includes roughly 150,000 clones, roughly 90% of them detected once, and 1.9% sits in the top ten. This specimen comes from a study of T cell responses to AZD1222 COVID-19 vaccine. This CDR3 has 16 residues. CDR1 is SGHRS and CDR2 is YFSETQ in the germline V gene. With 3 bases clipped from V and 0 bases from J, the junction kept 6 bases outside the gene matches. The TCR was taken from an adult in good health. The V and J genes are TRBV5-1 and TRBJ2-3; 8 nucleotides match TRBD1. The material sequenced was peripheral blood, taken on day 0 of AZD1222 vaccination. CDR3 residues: CASSSMDRESTDTQYF. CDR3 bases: TGCGCCAGCAGCTCCATGGACAGGGAAAGCACAGATACGCAGTATTTT.